The text below deals with one TCR beta chain. This entry belongs to a study of T cells in women clearing cervical HPV infection. The assay was immunoSEQ multiplex PCR, and TCRdb's table has in-frame clones only and misses some. This sample's table has some 20,000 clones. Sequencing used blood buffy coat. The TCR was taken from a woman between 18 and 70 years old with a cervical HPV16 infection that either progressed to CIN3+ or cleared (not recorded which).

This CDR3 reads CASAYLGSYNEAFF. The sequenced CDR3 bases are TGTGCCAGCGCCTATTTGGGCTCCTACAATGAG. The V gene is TRBV18, the J gene TRBJ1-1; D remains ambiguous. The read gets to within 3 residues of the CDR3 end, and the germline J gene fills in the rest. The germline CDR1 and CDR2 sequences are KGHSH and LQKENI. CDR3 size: 14 residues.